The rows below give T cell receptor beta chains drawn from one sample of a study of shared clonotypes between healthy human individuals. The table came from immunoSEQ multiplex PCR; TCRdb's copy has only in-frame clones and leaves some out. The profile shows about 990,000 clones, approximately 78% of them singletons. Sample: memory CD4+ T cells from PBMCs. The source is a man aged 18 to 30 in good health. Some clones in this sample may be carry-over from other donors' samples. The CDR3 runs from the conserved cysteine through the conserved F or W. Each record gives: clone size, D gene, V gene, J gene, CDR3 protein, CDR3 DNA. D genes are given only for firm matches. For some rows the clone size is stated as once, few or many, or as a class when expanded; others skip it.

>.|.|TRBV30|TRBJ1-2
CAWSVGPYGYTF
TGTGCCTGGAGTGTAGGTCCCTATGGCTACACCTTC
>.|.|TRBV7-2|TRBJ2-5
CASNSGPETQYF
TGTGCCAGCAACTCCGGCCCGGAGACCCAGTACTTC
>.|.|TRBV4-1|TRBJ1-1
CASSQGAGPRNTEAFF
TGCGCCAGCAGCCAAGGGGCCGGGCCTAGGAACACTGAAGCTTTCTTT
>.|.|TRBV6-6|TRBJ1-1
CASRSGQNTEAFF
TGTGCCAGCAGGTCGGGACAGAACACTGAAGCTTTCTTT
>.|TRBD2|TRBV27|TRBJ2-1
CASSDRLATWQFF
TGTGCCAGCAGTGACCGACTAGCGACGTGGCAGTTCTTC
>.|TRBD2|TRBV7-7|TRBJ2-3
CASSPGLAGGDTQYF
TGTGCCAGCAGCCCGGGACTAGCGGGAGGAGATACGCAGTATTTT
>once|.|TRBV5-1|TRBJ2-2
CASSLVPPGAPNTGELFF
TGCGCCAGCAGCTTGGTACCTCCGGGAGCACCGAACACCGGGGAGCTGTTTTTT
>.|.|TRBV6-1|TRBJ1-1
CASSELSSGGAFF
TGTGCCAGCAGTGAATTGTCGAGTGGTGGAGCTTTCTTT
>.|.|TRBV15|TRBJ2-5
CATSRSGATQYF
TGTGCCACCAGCAGATCCGGTGCGACCCAGTACTTC
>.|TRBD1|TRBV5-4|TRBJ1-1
CASSSGQGTEAFF
TGTGCCAGCAGCTCTGGACAGGGCACTGAAGCTTTCTTT
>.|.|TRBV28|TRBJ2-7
CASRGTTTSYEQYF
TGTGCCAGCAGGGGGACAACCACCTCCTACGAGCAGTACTTC
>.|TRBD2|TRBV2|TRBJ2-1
CASSVGGSGSDEQFF
TGTGCCAGCAGTGTGGGAGGGAGCGGGAGTGATGAGCAGTTCTTC
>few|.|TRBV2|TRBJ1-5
CASSYTGQPQHF
TGTGCCAGCAGTTACACGGGCCAGCCCCAGCATTTT
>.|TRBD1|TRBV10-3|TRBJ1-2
CAISRGQGEGYTF
TGTGCCATCAGCCGCGGACAGGGGGAAGGCTACACCTTC
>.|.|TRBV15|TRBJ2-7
CATSRGQLAHEQYF
TGTGCCACCAGCAGAGGCCAACTAGCCCACGAGCAGTACTTC
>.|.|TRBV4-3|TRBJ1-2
CASSQARRPYGYTF
TGCGCCAGCAGCCAAGCCCGGCGACCTTATGGCTACACCTTC
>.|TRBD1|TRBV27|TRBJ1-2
CASSLRSLTGDPYGYTF
TGTGCCAGCAGTTTACGTAGCCTGACAGGGGACCCCTATGGCTACACCTTC
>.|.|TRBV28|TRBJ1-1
CASSPANTEAFF
TGTGCCAGCAGTCCAGCGAACACTGAAGCTTTCTTT
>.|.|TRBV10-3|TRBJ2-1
CAISAPMDEQFF
TGTGCCATCAGCGCGCCCATGGATGAGCAGTTCTTC
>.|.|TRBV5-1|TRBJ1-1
CASSPGDNRNTEAFF
TGCGCCAGCAGCCCGGGGGACAACCGGAACACTGAAGCTTTCTTT
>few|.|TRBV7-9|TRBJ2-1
CASSLAGQGRMFF
TGTGCCAGCAGCTTAGCGGGGCAGGGTAGGATGTTCTTC
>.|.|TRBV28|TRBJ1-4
CASRPQNWRYEKLFF
TGTGCCAGCAGACCACAGAATTGGCGGTATGAAAAACTGTTTTTT
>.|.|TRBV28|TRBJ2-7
CASIAGAGEQYF
TGTGCCAGCATTGCAGGGGCCGGCGAGCAGTACTTC
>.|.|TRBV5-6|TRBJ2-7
CASSSGPSYEQYF
TGTGCCAGCAGCTCAGGGCCCTCCTACGAGCAGTACTTC
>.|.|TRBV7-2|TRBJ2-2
CASSFASAANTGELFF
TGTGCCAGCAGCTTCGCATCAGCCGCGAACACCGGGGAGCTGTTTTTT
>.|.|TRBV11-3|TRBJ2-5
CASSQRLQETQYF
TGTGCCAGCAGCCAGAGACTGCAAGAGACCCAGTACTTC
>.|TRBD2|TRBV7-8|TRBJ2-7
CASSLGLAVVPYEQYF
TGTGCCAGCAGCTTAGGACTAGCTGTGGTTCCCTACGAGCAGTACTTC
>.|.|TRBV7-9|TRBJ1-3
CASSLRGTAGNTIYF
TGTGCCAGCAGCTTACGGGGAACGGCTGGAAACACCATATATTTT